What follows is one TCR beta chain and its context. This entry is derived from a study of cytomegalovirus exposure and HLA in healthy donors. The germline V gene encodes CDR1 KGHSH and CDR2 LQKENI. The CDR3 loop spans 15 amino acids. After removal of 6 bases from V and 5 bases from J, the junction contained 11 bases not matched to a gene. PCR primers comprised 60 Vbeta and 13 Jbeta primers. The assay was immunoSEQ multiplex PCR, and TCRdb's table has in-frame clones only and misses some. Of fewer than 150,000 clones in the sample, 70% to 80% were seen once. The rearrangement links TRBV18 to TRBJ2-5; 8 bases fit TRBD2. This sequence was found in a male donor in good health and CMV-seronegative. Sequencing input: PBMCs. CDR3 bases: TGTGCCAGCTCTCCCCCGGGGGGGGCGCAGGAGACCCAGTACTTC. Its protein product is CASSPPGGAQETQYF.